This T cell receptor (beta chain) appears in the sequencing data of a study of blood T cell repertoires in COVID-19. The overall study: The cDNA or gDNA used as material had been derived from T cells, B-cell-depleted T cells, or PBMCs.

Germline V gene sequence: CDR1 SGHVS, CDR2 FQNEAQ. This CDR3 has 15 residues. V dropped 0 bases and J dropped 10; count of bases not matched to a gene: 9. Data came from immunoSEQ multiplex PCR; TCRdb stores just in-frame clones and leaves some out. The profile shows under 250,000 clones, roughly 85% of them singletons. The rearrangement joins TRBV7-8 to TRBJ1-1; 9 nucleotides align to TRBD1. This receptor was obtained from a woman of 80 years or more with acute or convalescent COVID-19. Sequencing was done on a sample of peripheral blood. The CDR3 protein is CASSLATGTGFRAFF. The CDR3 DNA sequence: TGTGCCAGCAGCTTAGCGACCGGGACAGGGTTCCGAGCTTTCTTT.